The 19 T cell receptor beta chains reported below all come from one sample, sequenced in a study of blood T cell repertoires in COVID-19. Here immunoSEQ multiplex PCR was the method, and the copy in TCRdb shows in-frame clones only, minus some. This table holds a few hundred thousand clones, 75% to 85% found once. Sequencing used peripheral blood. These receptors were obtained from a woman older than 75 with COVID-19, enrolled during active disease.

This sequence joins TRBV3-1 (or the pseudogene TRBV3-2) and TRBJ2-5, with 7 bases matching TRBD2. CDR1 and CDR2 (germline): LGHDT, YNNKEL (reference sequence). V trimming: 4 bases; J trimming: 5 bases; junction bases outside the gene matches: 13. CDR3 length: 16 residues. The CDR3: CASSPRGGGRGETQYF. CDR3 bases: TGTGCCAGCAGCCCCCGCGGGGGAGGGCGGGGGGAGACCCAGTACTTC.

CDR3 bases: TGTGCCTGGAGTATGAGACAAGAGACCCAGTACTTC. Translating gives CAWSMRQETQYF. The chain is built from TRBV30 and TRBJ2-5; D gene unclear. Germline V gives CDR1 GTSNPN, CDR2 SVGIG (reference sequence). Trimming took 2 bases from V and 2 from J, leaving 6 bases between them. This CDR3 has 12 amino acids.

V is TRBV25-1 and J is TRBJ1-2, with 8 positions matching TRBD1. The V gene end was trimmed by 3 bases and the J gene end by 4 bases; junction bases not matched to a gene: 7. The CDR3 totals 15 residues. Germline loops: CDR1 MGHDK, CDR2 SYGVNS. CDR3: CASSDPGGISYGYTF. CDR3 DNA sequence: TGTGCCAGCAGTGACCCAGGGGGCATTAGCTATGGCTACACCTTC.

The chain uses TRBV6-2 or TRBV6-3 and TRBJ2-7; D call uncertain. In germline, CDR1 is MNHEY, CDR2 SVGEGT. The CDR3 is 12 residues long. V was pared by 2 bases and J by 7 bases, with 9 bases between. Written as DNA, the CDR3 is TGTGCCAGCAGTTACCCTCTCGGGGAGCAGTACTTC. Its protein product is CASSYPLGEQYF.

This rearrangement joins TRBV9 to TRBJ1-5; 10 nucleotides line up with TRBD1. The ends lost 9 bases at V and 5 bases at J; junction bases unmatched: 5. From germline, CDR1 is SGDLS and CDR2 YYNGEE. The CDR3 runs to 13 residues. DNA of the CDR3: TGTGCCATCAAGGACAGGGGGTATCAGCCCCAGCATTTT. Translated, it gives CAIKDRGYQPQHF.

This clone has just a few counts. CDR3 residues: CASSEGQRNEKLFF. In nucleotides, the CDR3 is TGTGCCAGCAGCGAGGGACAGCGGAATGAAAAACTGTTTTTT. The rearrangement uses TRBV5-4 and TRBJ1-4; 7 bases line up with TRBD1. Losses at the gene ends were 4 bases for V and 5 bases for J; bases not matched to a gene: 5. In germline, CDR1 is SGHNT, CDR2 YYREEE (reference sequence). The CDR3 has 14 residues.

On this clone: Different DNA sequences within this sample yield the same CDR3. The V gene is TRBV2, the J gene TRBJ1-2; 9 nucleotides match TRBD1. Germline V gene lookup returns CDR1 SNHLY and CDR2 FYNNEI. V gave up 6 bases and J gave up 5 bases; unmatched junction bases: 1. CDR3 length: 12 amino acids. CDR3 sequence (DNA): TGTGCCAGCAGGACAGGGGGATATGGCTACACCTTC. This sequence encodes CASRTGGYGYTF.

The chain employs TRBV27 and TRBJ2-1; tentative D call: TRBD2 (5 bases). V was trimmed by 5 bases and J by 0 bases, leaving 17 bases between them. The CDR3 runs to 17 residues. Germline V gives CDR1 MNHEY, CDR2 SMNVEV (reference sequence). The CDR3 nucleotides read TGTGCCAGCAGTCCCCCTGCGGGCCGAAGCTCCTACAATGAGCAGTTCTTC. Translation gives CASSPPAGRSSYNEQFF.

This sequence joins TRBV4-1 and TRBJ2-5; TRBD1 matches 7 bases. Trimming at V came to 0 bases and at J to 2 bases, leaving 3 bases not matched to a gene. Looked up from germline, CDR1 is MGHRA and CDR2 is YSYEKL. This CDR3 has 15 amino acids. CDR3 in amino acids: CASSQDRDRQETQYF. The CDR3 DNA reads TGCGCCAGCAGCCAAGATAGGGACAGACAAGAGACCCAGTACTTC.

The V call is TRBV30, the J call TRBJ2-2, with 8 bases identical to TRBD1. CDR1 GTSNPN and CDR2 SVGIG come from the germline V gene (reference sequence). The V segment lost 3 bases and the J segment 6 bases; nucleotides outside the gene matches: 9. CDR3 length: 15 residues. CDR3 residues: CAWRGKTGVAGELFF. The CDR3 nucleotides are TGTGCCTGGAGAGGAAAGACAGGGGTCGCCGGGGAGCTGTTTTTT.

The chain is built from TRBV6-5 and TRBJ2-5; the D gene is possibly TRBD2 (5 bases). Trimming shortened V by 7 bases and J by 7 bases, and 16 bases separated the two germline ends. Germline V lookup: CDR1 MNHEY, CDR2 SVGAGI. The CDR3 length is 13 residues. For the CDR3, the DNA is TGTGCCAGCACCATCCCTAGCCTCGGGACCCAGTACTTC. Protein: CASTIPSLGTQYF.

There are a few counts of this clone. The rearrangement joins TRBV25-1 to TRBJ2-1; TRBD2 agrees at 8 bases. V lost 1 base and J lost 8; bases outside the gene matches: 16. CDR3 length equals 18 residues. Germline V lookup: CDR1 MGHDK, CDR2 SYGVNS. CDR3: CASSEFPSVAGRLDEQFF. The CDR3 DNA follows: TGTGCCAGCAGTGAATTCCCTTCGGTAGCGGGACGTCTGGATGAGCAGTTCTTC. Combining the CDR3 with reference TRBV25-1 and TRBJ2-1 gives the whole variable domain EADIYQTPRYLVIGTGKKITLECSQTMGHDKMYWYQQDPGMELHLIHYSYGVNSTEKGDLSSESTVSRIRTEHFPLTLESARPSHTSQYLCASSEFPSVAGRLDEQFFGPGTRLTVL.

The chain is built from TRBV5-1 and TRBJ2-3; the match to TRBD2 covers 9 bases. The germline V gene has CDR1 SGHRS and CDR2 YFSETQ. The ends lost 2 bases at V and 4 bases at J; junction bases unmatched: 5. The CDR3 consists of 15 residues. CDR3: CASSFPSGTPDTQYF. Written as DNA, the CDR3 is TGCGCCAGCAGCTTCCCTAGCGGGACCCCAGATACGCAGTATTTT.

The chain couples TRBV7-9 to TRBJ1-1; D unresolved. This CDR3 is built from 13 residues. Trimming cost V 10 bases and J 2 bases, with 14 bases left between them. The germline V gene has CDR1 SEHNR and CDR2 FQNEAQ (reference sequence). The CDR3 loop is CAIAFLGNTEAFF. In DNA form, the CDR3 reads TGTGCCATCGCTTTTCTAGGAAACACTGAAGCTTTCTTT.

The chain joins TRBV28 to TRBJ2-2; tentatively, D is TRBD1 (6 bases). V lost 6 bases, J lost 5 bases, and 13 bases lay in between. Germline V gene data show CDR1 as MDHEN and CDR2 as SYDVKM. The CDR3 length is 14 residues. DNA of the CDR3: TGTGCCAGCAGGTTACAGGGCTTGACCGGGGAGCTGTTTTTT. It codes for CASRLQGLTGELFF.

This clone was seen a handful of times. This chain joins TRBV6-2 or TRBV6-3 and TRBJ2-6; D is undetermined. Germline CDR1 MNHEY, CDR2 SVGEGT. The V gene lost 6 bases and the J gene lost 0 bases, with 12 bases spanning the gap. The CDR3 consists of 16 residues. CDR3: CASSLLGTSGANVLTF. CDR3 DNA: TGTGCCAGCAGCCTTCTGGGCACCTCTGGGGCCAACGTCCTGACTTTC.

This rearrangement joins TRBV27 to TRBJ1-2; 10 nucleotides agree with TRBD1. V trimming: 2 bases; J trimming: 5 bases; junction bases outside the gene matches: 5. The CDR3 contains 15 residues. Germline CDR1 and CDR2: MNHEY and SMNVEV (reference sequence). The CDR3 reads CASSLLGQGNYGYTF. The DNA of the CDR3 is TGTGCCAGCAGTTTACTGGGACAGGGGAATTATGGCTACACCTTC.

V usage is TRBV6-5 and J usage is TRBJ2-6, with TRBD1 as a possible D gene (5 bases). Germline values: CDR1 MNHEY, CDR2 SVGAGI. The CDR3 is made up of 15 amino acids. The germline V and J ends were trimmed by 4 bases and 0 bases, with 7 bases remaining between them. The CDR3 region is CASSLDSSGANVLTF. The CDR3 DNA reads as TGTGCCAGCAGTTTAGACAGCTCTGGGGCCAACGTCCTGACTTTC.

This clone was picked up one time. The gene calls are TRBV6-6 and TRBJ2-7, with 8 bases lining up with TRBD1. The CDR3 consists of 14 residues. J lost 3 bases, V lost 5 bases, and 6 bases had no gene match. CDR1 MNHNY and CDR2 SVGAGI come from the germline V gene (reference sequence). CDR3 sequence (DNA): TGTGCCAGCAGTCTCAGGACAGGGAACTACGAGCAGTACTTC. It yields the protein CASSLRTGNYEQYF.